This T cell receptor beta chain was profiled in a study of blood T cell repertoires in COVID-19. In germline, CDR1 is MGHRA, CDR2 YSYEKL. Between the trimmed V and J ends, which lost 1 base and 5 bases, there was a span of 20 bases. The CDR3 is 17 amino acids. The method was immunoSEQ multiplex PCR; TCRdb's version includes in-frame clones alone and lacks a portion of them. The profile covers 200,000 to 250,000 clones, with approximately 84% appearing a single time and 5.5% to 7% taken by the ten largest. The genes are TRBV4-1 and TRBJ1-2; the D gene is possibly TRBD1 (5 bases). The TCR sequence derives from an elderly man with acute or convalescent COVID-19. Source material: peripheral blood. The DNA for the CDR3 is TGCGCCAGCAGCCAAGTGGGCCCCGAAGACGGGGGATATGGCTACACCTTC. Protein product: CASSQVGPEDGGYGYTF.